This T cell receptor (beta chain) was documented in a study of identical twins. The authors used template switching to add a universal primer site and gave cDNA unique molecular identifiers. In TCRdb, the 5' RACE reads were re-called with MiXCR into one record per CDR3 protein. This sample has fewer than 550,000 distinct CDR3 sequences, with approximately 15% found just once. Germline CDR1 is DFQATT and CDR2 is SNEGSKA (reference sequence). This CDR3 comprises 16 residues. V lost 6 bases, J lost 0 bases, and 20 bases lay in between. Findings and caveats of the study: Beta out-of-frame sequences showed weaker excess twin sharing. The models gave estimates that fell short of the out-of-frame TCR alpha sharing seen in monozygotic twins. Not following the same donors, the study drew its conclusions from cross-sectional statistical analysis.

To note about this clonotype: Its antigen remains unidentified.

The same specimen was also included in a second study, on yellow fever vaccine responses in identical twins.

The chain combines TRBV20-1 with TRBJ2-5; possibly TRBD1 for D (9 bases). This TCR was recovered from a woman under 30 in good health. The source material was CD4+ T cells sorted from blood. The CDR3 region has the DNA TGCAGTGCCTCCGGGGGGGGACAGGGAGACCAAGAGACCCAGTACTTC. This translates into CSASGGGQGDQETQYF.